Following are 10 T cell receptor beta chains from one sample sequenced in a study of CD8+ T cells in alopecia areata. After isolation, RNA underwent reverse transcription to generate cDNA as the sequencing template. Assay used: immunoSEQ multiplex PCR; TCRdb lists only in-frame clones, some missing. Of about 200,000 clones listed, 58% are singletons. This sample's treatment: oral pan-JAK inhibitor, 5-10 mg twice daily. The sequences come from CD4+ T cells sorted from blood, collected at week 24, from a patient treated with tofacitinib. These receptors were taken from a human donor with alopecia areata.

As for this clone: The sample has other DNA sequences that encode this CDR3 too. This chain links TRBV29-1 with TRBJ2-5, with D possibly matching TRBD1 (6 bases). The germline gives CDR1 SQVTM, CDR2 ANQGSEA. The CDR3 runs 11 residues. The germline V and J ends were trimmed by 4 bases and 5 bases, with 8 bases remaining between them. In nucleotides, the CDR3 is TGCAGCGTTGTCAGGGGTGAGACCCAGTACTTC. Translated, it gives CSVVRGETQYF.

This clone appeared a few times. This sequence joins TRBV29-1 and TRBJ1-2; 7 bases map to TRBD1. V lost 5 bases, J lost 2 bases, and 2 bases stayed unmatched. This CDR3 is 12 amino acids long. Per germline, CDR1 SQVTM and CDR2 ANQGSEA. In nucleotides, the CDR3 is TGCAGCGTTATCAGGGGGAACTATGGCTACACCTTC. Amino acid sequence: CSVIRGNYGYTF.

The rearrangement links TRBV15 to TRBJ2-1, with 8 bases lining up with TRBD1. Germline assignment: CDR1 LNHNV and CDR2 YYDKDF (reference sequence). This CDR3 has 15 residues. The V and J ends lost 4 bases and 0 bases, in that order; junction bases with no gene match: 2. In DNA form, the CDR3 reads TGTGCCACCAGCAAAGACAGGGGCTCCTACAATGAGCAGTTCTTC. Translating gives CATSKDRGSYNEQFF.

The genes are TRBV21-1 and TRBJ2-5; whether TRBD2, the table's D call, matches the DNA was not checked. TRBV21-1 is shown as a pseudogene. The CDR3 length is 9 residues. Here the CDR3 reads CAILETQYF. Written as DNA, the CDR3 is TGTGCCATCCTGGAGACCCAGTACTTC.

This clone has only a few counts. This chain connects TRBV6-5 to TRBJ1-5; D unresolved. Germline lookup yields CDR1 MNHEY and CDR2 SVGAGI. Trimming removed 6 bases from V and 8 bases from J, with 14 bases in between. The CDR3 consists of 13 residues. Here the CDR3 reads CASRGRLREPQHF. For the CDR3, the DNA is TGTGCCAGCAGAGGACGGCTCCGAGAGCCCCAGCATTTT.

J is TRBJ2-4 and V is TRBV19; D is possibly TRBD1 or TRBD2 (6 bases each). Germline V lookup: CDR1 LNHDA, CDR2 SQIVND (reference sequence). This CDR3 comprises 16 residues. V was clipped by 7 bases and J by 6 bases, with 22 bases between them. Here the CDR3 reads CASTITGGGFSNIQYF. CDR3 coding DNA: TGTGCCAGTACCATCACCGGGGGCGGTTTCTCAAACATTCAGTACTTC.

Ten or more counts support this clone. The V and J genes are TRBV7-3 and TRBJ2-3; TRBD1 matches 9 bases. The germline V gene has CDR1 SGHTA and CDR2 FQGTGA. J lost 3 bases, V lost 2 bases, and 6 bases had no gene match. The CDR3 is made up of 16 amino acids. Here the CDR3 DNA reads TGTGCCAGCAGCTTAGGGACAGGGACGGGGACAGATACGCAGTATTTT. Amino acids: CASSLGTGTGTDTQYF.

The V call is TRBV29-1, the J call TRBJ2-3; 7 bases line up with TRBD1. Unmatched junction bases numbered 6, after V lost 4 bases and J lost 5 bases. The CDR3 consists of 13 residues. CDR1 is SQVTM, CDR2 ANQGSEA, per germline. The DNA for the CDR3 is TGCAGCGTTGTCGACAGGGTGGAAGATACGCAGTATTTT. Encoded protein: CSVVDRVEDTQYF.

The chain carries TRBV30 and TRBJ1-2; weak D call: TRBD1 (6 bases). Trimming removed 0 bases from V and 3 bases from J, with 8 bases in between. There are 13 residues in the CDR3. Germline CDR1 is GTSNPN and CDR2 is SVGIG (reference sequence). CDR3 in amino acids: CAWSVGQDYGYTF. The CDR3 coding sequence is TGTGCCTGGAGTGTGGGACAAGACTATGGCTACACCTTC.

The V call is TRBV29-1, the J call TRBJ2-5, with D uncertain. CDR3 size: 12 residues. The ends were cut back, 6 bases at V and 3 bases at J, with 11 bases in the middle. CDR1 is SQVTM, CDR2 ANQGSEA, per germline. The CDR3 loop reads CSVATSKETQYF. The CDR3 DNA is TGCAGCGTGGCGACTTCTAAAGAGACCCAGTACTTC.